This T cell receptor (beta chain) was sequenced for a study of regulatory T cells in long-lasting Graves disease. Study-wide results and caveats: Shared public clonotypes totalled 2,741 in persistent patients, compared with about a thousand in new patients.

Time point described: newly diagnosed GD, antithyroid drugs for less than 3 months. Following extraction of RNA from PBMCs, that RNA was used to make the TCR library. With respect to this clonotype: Its target is not known.

Construction of the TCR beta libraries employed iRepertoire HTBI primers in conjunction with Arm-PCR of CDR3 regions. TCRdb fed the multiplex PCR reads into MiXCR, producing one record per CDR3 protein. The repertoire holds 400,000 to 450,000 distinct CDR3 sequences, roughly 17% seen once, with approximately 11% in the top ten. In addition, the sample was reused for a study of T cells in Graves' hyperthyroidism and ophthalmopathy. From that second work: Stability of Graves' hyperthyroidism was defined as absent ophthalmopathy progression within 18 months.

This clonotype was sampled from a woman aged 30 to 39 with Graves disease. Here the sequenced sample was peripheral blood mononuclear cells (PBMCs), taken at new diagnosis, from a patient treated with antithyroid drugs.

The DNA of the CDR3 is TGTGCCAGCAGTTTAAGATTGAGCTCTTATAATTCACCCCTCCACTTT. It codes for CASSLRLSSYNSPLHF. V gene TRBV12-3 or TRBV12-4 combines with J gene TRBJ1-6, with D uncertain. CDR3 length: 16 residues. V was trimmed by 2 bases and J by 4 bases, leaving 12 bases between them.